The sequence of this T cell receptor beta chain was determined in a study of CD8 T cells in ankylosing spondylitis. Regarding the study as a whole: A TCR beta motif made of 7 to 9 highly homologous variants seemed typical of ankylosing spondylitis blood.

TCRdb reprocessed the 5' RACE reads via MiXCR and lists one record per CDR3 protein. The table lists approximately 350,000 distinct CDR3 sequences, under 15% of them singletons. This clonotype was counted many times. Its antigen remains unidentified. Trimming cost V 7 bases and J 5 bases, with 12 bases left between them. The CDR3 runs to 13 residues. The V call is TRBV12-3 or TRBV12-4, the J call TRBJ2-1; D is perhaps TRBD2 (5 bases). This sequence was found in a male donor with ankylosing spondylitis or in good health (not recorded which). Sequenced: blood, either unsorted or a sorted T cell fraction (not recorded which). DNA of the CDR3: TGTGCCAGCACGTCTTGGACTGACAATGAGCAGTTCTTC. This sequence encodes CASTSWTDNEQFF.